This paragraph reports one TCR beta chain. This entry comes from a study of T cells after yellow fever vaccination. In the study overall: In the case of low-cell-number fractions, SMART-Seq v4 Ultra Low Input was used for preparation.

TCRdb re-derived calls from the 5' RACE reads in MiXCR, one entry per CDR3 protein. This table has approximately 510,000 distinct CDR3 sequences, 21% appearing once. The CDR3 runs 13 residues. Germline assignment: CDR1 LGHNA and CDR2 YSLEER. V dropped 1 base and J dropped 7 bases, with 10 bases sitting between them. The chain couples TRBV4-3 to TRBJ1-2, with D perhaps matching TRBD1 (6 bases). This clonotype originated in a man aged 18 to 29 who received the YFV17D yellow fever vaccine. Material: PBMCs, obtained about 21 days after the first yellow fever vaccination. The CDR3 DNA sequence: TGCGCCAGCAGCCAAGGCCCAGGGGCTGGCTACACCTTC. This gives the protein CASSQGPGAGYTF.